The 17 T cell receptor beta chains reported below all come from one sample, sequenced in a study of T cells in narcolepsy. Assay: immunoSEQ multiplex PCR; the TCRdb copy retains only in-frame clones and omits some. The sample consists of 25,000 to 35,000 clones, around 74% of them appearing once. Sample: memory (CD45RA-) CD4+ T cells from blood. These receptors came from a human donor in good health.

DNA for the CDR3: TGTGCCAGCAACCCCCCCGGCCTTAACTATGGCTACACCTTC. As protein: CASNPPGLNYGYTF. The chain couples TRBV28 to TRBJ1-2; D remains ambiguous. Trimming shortened V by 7 bases and J by 1 base, and 13 bases separated the two germline ends. Germline loops: CDR1 MDHEN, CDR2 SYDVKM. The CDR3 is 14 residues long.

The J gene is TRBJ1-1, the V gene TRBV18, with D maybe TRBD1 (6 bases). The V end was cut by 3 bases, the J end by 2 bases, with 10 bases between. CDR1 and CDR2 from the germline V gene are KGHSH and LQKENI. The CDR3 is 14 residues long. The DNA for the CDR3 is TGTGCCAGCTCACCCTTGGGACAAAACACTGAAGCTTTCTTT. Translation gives CASSPLGQNTEAFF.

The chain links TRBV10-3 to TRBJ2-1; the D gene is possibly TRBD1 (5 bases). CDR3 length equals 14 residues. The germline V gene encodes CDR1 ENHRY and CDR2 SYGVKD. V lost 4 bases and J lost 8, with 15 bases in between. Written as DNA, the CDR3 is TGTGCCATCAGTGCTTTAGGGGATCAGGATGAGCAGTTCTTC. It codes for CAISALGDQDEQFF.

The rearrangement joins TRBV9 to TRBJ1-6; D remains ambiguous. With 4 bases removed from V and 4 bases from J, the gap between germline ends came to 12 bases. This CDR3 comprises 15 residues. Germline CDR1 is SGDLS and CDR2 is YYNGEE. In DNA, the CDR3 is TGTGCCAGCAGCCGCGGGTGGGAATATAATTCACCCCTCCACTTT. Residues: CASSRGWEYNSPLHF.

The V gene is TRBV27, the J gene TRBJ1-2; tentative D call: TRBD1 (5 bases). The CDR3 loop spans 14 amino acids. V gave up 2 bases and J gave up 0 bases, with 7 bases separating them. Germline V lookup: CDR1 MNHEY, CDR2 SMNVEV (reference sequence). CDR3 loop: CASSLTGANYGYTF. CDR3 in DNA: TGTGCCAGCAGTTTAACAGGAGCTAACTATGGCTACACCTTC.

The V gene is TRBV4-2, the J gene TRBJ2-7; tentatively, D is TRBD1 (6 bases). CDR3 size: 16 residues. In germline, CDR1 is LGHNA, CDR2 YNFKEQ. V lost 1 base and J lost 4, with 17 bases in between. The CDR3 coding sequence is TGTGCCAGCAGCCAAGGGTACCAGGCAGGGGTATACGAGCAGTACTTC. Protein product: CASSQGYQAGVYEQYF.

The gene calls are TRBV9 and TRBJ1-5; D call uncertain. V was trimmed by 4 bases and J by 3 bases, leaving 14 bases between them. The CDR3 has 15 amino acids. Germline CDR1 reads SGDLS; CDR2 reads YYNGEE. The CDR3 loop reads CASSPGQNVNQPQHF. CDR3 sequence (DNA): TGTGCCAGCAGCCCCGGCCAGAATGTCAATCAGCCCCAGCATTTT.

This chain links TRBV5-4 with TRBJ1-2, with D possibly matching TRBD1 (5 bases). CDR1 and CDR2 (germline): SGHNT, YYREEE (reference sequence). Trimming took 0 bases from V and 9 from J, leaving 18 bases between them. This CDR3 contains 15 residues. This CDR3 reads CASSLAGGRGESYTF. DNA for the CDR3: TGTGCCAGCAGCTTGGCGGGGGGACGCGGGGAGAGCTACACCTTC.

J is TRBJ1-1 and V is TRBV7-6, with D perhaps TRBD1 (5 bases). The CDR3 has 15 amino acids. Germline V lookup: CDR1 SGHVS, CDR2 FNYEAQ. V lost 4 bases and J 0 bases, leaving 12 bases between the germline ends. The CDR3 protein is CASSSRDSLNTEAFF. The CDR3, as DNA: TGTGCCAGCAGCTCCAGAGACAGCTTGAACACTGAAGCTTTCTTT.

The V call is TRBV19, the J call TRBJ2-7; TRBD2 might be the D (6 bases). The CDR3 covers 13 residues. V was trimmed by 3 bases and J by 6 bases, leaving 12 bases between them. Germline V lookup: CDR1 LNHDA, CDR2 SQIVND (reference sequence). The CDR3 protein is CASSIFRETEQYF. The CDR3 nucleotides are TGTGCCAGTAGTATTTTTCGGGAGACCGAGCAGTACTTC. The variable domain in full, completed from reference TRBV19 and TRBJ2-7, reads DGGITQSPKYLFRKEGQNVTLSCEQNLNHDAMYWYRQDPGQGLRLIYYSQIVNDFQKGDIAEGYSVSREKKESFPLTVTSAQKNPTAFYLCASSIFRETEQYFGPGTRLTVT.

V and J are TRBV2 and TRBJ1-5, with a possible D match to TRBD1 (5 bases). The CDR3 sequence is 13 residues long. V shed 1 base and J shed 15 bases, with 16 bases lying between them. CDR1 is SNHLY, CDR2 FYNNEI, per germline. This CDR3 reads CASSEGWTTKTHF. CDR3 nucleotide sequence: TGTGCCAGCAGTGAAGGTTGGACAACCAAAACGCATTTT.

This CDR3 is CASKKVGLTKDYYEQYF. DNA of the CDR3: TGTGCCAGCAAAAAGGTGGGACTAACTAAGGACTACTACGAGCAGTACTTC. This chain joins TRBV2 and TRBJ2-7; TRBD2 matches at 7 bases. CDR3 length: 17 residues. Germline V CDR1 and CDR2: SNHLY, FYNNEI. The J segment lost 3 bases and the V segment lost 7 bases, leaving 18 bases of the junction unmatched.

CDR3 in DNA: TGTGCCAGCGGCCGGGAGAGAATAGAGACCCAGTACTTC. Protein product: CASGRERIETQYF. The genes are TRBV2 and TRBJ2-5, with D perhaps TRBD2 (6 bases). The V end was cut by 8 bases, the J end by 4 bases, with 14 bases between. CDR1 is SNHLY, CDR2 FYNNEI, per germline. This CDR3 comprises 13 residues.

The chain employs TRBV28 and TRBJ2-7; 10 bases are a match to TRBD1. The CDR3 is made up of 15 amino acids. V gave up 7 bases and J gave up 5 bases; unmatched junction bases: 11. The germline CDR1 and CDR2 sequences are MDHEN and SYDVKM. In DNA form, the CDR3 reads TGTGCCAGCACCAACCGGGACAGGGGTACGAACGAGCAGTACTTC. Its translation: CASTNRDRGTNEQYF. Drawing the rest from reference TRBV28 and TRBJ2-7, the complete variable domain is DVKVTQSSRYLVKRTGEKVFLECVQDMDHENMFWYRQDPGLGLRLIYFSYDVKMKEKGDIPEGYSVSREKKERFSLILESASTNQTSMYLCASTNRDRGTNEQYFGPGTRLTVT.

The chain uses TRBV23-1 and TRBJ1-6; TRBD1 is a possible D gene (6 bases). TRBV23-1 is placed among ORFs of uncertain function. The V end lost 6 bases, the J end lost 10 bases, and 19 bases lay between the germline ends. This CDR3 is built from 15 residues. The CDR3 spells CASRQTEQGSSPLHF. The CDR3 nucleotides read TGCGCCAGCAGACAGACTGAACAGGGAAGCTCACCCCTCCACTTT.

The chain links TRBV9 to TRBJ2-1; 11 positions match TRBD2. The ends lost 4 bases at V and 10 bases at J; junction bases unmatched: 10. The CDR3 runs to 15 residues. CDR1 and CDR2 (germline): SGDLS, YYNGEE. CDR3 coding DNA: TGTGCCAGCAGCATGACTAGCGGGACGATTGGGGAGCAGTTCTTC. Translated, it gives CASSMTSGTIGEQFF. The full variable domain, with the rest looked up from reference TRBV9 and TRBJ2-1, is DSGVTQTPKHLITATGQRVTLRCSPRSGDLSVYWYQQSLDQGLQFLIQYYNGEERAKGNILERFSAQQFPDLHSELNLSSLELGDSALYFCASSMTSGTIGEQFFGPGTRLTVL.

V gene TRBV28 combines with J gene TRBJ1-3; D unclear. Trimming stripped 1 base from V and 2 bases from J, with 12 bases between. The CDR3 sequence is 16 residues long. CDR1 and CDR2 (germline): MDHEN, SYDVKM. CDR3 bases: TGTGCCAGCAGTTTATATGACCACATTACTGGAAACACCATATATTTT. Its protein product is CASSLYDHITGNTIYF.